These 27 T cell receptor beta chains originate from one sample sequenced in a study of identical twins. One entry per CDR3 protein, called by TCRdb with MiXCR from the 5' RACE reads. This table has about 430,000 distinct CDR3 sequences, around 18% appearing once. Sequenced material: naive T cells sorted from blood. Receptors originate from a man aged 45-65 years in good health.

This chain joins TRBV6-2 or TRBV6-3 and TRBJ2-1; 10 bases are a match to TRBD2. Germline CDR1 MNHEY, CDR2 SVGEGT. There are 16 residues in the CDR3. V gave up 5 bases and J gave up 0 bases; unmatched junction bases: 4. In DNA, the CDR3 is TGTGCCAGCAGTCACCCTAGCGGGAGCTCCTACAATGAGCAGTTCTTC. This sequence encodes CASSHPSGSSYNEQFF.

The V gene is TRBV5-1, the J gene TRBJ1-2, with 8 bases fitting TRBD1. Germline assignment: CDR1 SGHRS and CDR2 YFSETQ. The CDR3 sequence is 13 residues long. The V gene end was trimmed by 5 bases and the J gene end by 4 bases; junction bases not matched to a gene: 4. CDR3 bases: TGCGCCAGCAGGGACAGGGAGGTCTATGGCTACACCTTC. Amino acids: CASRDREVYGYTF.

This chain connects TRBV5-1 to TRBJ2-7, with a possible D match to TRBD1 (6 bases). Germline CDR1 SGHRS, CDR2 YFSETQ. V lost 0 bases and J lost 0, with 13 bases in between. CDR3 size: 16 residues. CDR3 DNA sequence: TGCGCCAGCAGCTTGGTTTCAGGGGTCTCCTCCTACGAGCAGTACTTC. Amino acid sequence: CASSLVSGVSSYEQYF.

This clonotype was seen only once. The chain uses TRBV11-2 and TRBJ2-7, with D perhaps being TRBD1 or TRBD2 (6 bases each). This CDR3 comprises 18 residues. V was clipped by 4 bases and J by 4 bases, with 26 bases between them. Germline loops: CDR1 SGHAT, CDR2 FQNNGV. The CDR3 is CASSSPLMWGAGWYEQYF. The CDR3 coding sequence is TGTGCCAGCAGCTCCCCCCTGATGTGGGGGGCCGGTTGGTACGAGCAGTACTTC.

V is TRBV7-9 and J is TRBJ2-1, with 11 bases fitting TRBD2. The CDR3 has 16 residues. The ends lost 5 bases at V and 4 bases at J; junction bases unmatched: 7. From germline, CDR1 is SEHNR and CDR2 FQNEAQ (reference sequence). In DNA form, the CDR3 reads TGTGCCAGCAGCCCTCCTAGCGGGAGGAAATACAATGAGCAGTTCTTC. Translation: CASSPPSGRKYNEQFF.

This clonotype was seen only a few times. J is TRBJ2-7 and V is TRBV2; 9 bases map to TRBD1. This CDR3 contains 15 residues. The V segment lost 1 base and the J segment 4 bases; nucleotides outside the gene matches: 5. Germline values: CDR1 SNHLY, CDR2 FYNNEI. This CDR3 is CASSEGGTGMYEQYF. The DNA for the CDR3 is TGTGCCAGCAGTGAAGGGGGGACAGGGATGTACGAGCAGTACTTC.

On this clonotype: This may come from a read error, since a much larger clone is one base off. The chain couples TRBV28 to TRBJ2-5, with D perhaps matching TRBD2 (5 bases). This CDR3 spans 16 amino acids. The germline V gene encodes CDR1 MDHEN and CDR2 SYDVKM. CDR3: CASSFVESGYQETQSF. The DNA of the CDR3 is TGTGCCAGCAGTTTCGTGGAGTCGGGGTACCAAGAGACCCAGTCCTTC.

The sample holds many counts of this clonotype. V usage is TRBV12-3 or TRBV12-4 and J usage is TRBJ1-1; D unresolved. The V end lost 2 bases, the J end lost 0 bases, and 10 bases lay between the germline ends. This CDR3 contains 15 residues. The CDR3 region has the DNA TGTGCCAGCAGTTTATACTCAGCCATGAACACTGAAGCTTTCTTT. The encoded protein is CASSLYSAMNTEAFF.

The chain employs TRBV9 and TRBJ2-5; 9 positions agree with TRBD2. With 0 bases clipped from V and 1 base from J, the junction kept 4 bases outside the gene matches. This CDR3 contains 16 residues. CDR1 is SGDLS and CDR2 is YYNGEE in the germline V gene. This CDR3 reads CASSVELAGAQETQYF. As DNA, the CDR3 is TGTGCCAGCAGCGTAGAACTAGCGGGTGCCCAAGAGACCCAGTACTTC. The full variable domain, in which reference TRBV9 and TRBJ2-5 provide the parts outside the CDR3, is DSGVTQTPKHLITATGQRVTLRCSPRSGDLSVYWYQQSLDQGLQFLIQYYNGEERAKGNILERFSAQQFPDLHSELNLSSLELGDSALYFCASSVELAGAQETQYFGPGTRLLVL.

This clonotype was recorded many times. The rearrangement joins TRBV19 to TRBJ2-1, with TRBD2 matching 7 bases. This CDR3 has 16 amino acids. V lost 4 bases and J lost 0; bases outside the gene matches: 6. Germline V gives CDR1 LNHDA, CDR2 SQIVND (reference sequence). CDR3 residues: CASSSFTSDSYNEQFF. As DNA, the CDR3 is TGTGCCAGTAGTAGCTTCACTAGCGACTCCTACAATGAGCAGTTCTTC.

Only a few counts were recorded for this clonotype. V usage is TRBV6-1 and J usage is TRBJ2-7; D not certain. The V end lost 5 bases, the J end lost 12 bases, and 23 bases lay between the germline ends. Germline V gene data show CDR1 as MNHNS and CDR2 as SASEGT. The CDR3 runs 14 residues. The CDR3 bases are TGTGCCAGCAGTCCCCTATCCCTCGGTGGTGAGAGGTACTTC. It codes for CASSPLSLGGERYF.

This clonotype has a count of ten or more. This chain connects TRBV4-1 to TRBJ2-1; 9 positions agree with TRBD1. Trimming cost V 6 bases and J 4 bases; bases outside gene matches: 10. This CDR3 is built from 16 residues. Germline V gives CDR1 MGHRA, CDR2 YSYEKL. The CDR3 region is CASRTPGQGFYNEQFF. The CDR3 DNA reads TGCGCCAGCAGGACCCCGGGACAGGGATTTTACAATGAGCAGTTCTTC.

The chain joins TRBV4-2 to TRBJ2-7; unclear D gene. There are 13 residues in the CDR3. The ends were cut back, 7 bases at V and 4 bases at J, with 14 bases in the middle. Germline V gives CDR1 LGHNA, CDR2 YNFKEQ. CDR3 sequence reads: CASILQTDYEQYF. The CDR3 nucleotides read TGTGCCAGCATCCTACAAACGGATTACGAGCAGTACTTC.

The chain couples TRBV2 to TRBJ1-1; D not certain. Germline CDR1 is SNHLY and CDR2 is FYNNEI. The CDR3 is 15 residues long. Trimming removed 6 bases from V and 6 bases from J, with 20 bases in between. The CDR3 DNA sequence: TGTGCCAGCAGGGCCCGGGTCCTTTTTACCCCTGAAGCTTTCTTT. Protein product: CASRARVLFTPEAFF.

This clonotype was seen a few times. The rearrangement joins TRBV18 to TRBJ1-1, with 7 nucleotides matching TRBD1. The CDR3 is made up of 16 amino acids. Unmatched junction bases numbered 11, after V lost 6 bases and J lost 1 base. CDR1 and CDR2 from the germline V gene are KGHSH and LQKENI. CDR3 DNA: TGTGCCAGCTCGTCTTTAGGGGGCCGAACGAACACTGAAGCTTTCTTT. Amino acid sequence: CASSSLGGRTNTEAFF.

There are a few counts of this clonotype. This rearrangement joins TRBV20-1 to TRBJ2-2; 8 positions match TRBD2. The CDR3 has 16 residues. Looked up from germline, CDR1 is DFQATT and CDR2 is SNEGSKA (reference sequence). J lost 0 bases, V lost 0 bases, and 3 bases had no gene match. CDR3 nucleotides: TGCAGTGCTAGAGATGCGGGACTAGCGAACACCGGGGAGCTGTTTTTT. This codes for CSARDAGLANTGELFF.

This clonotype has a count of ten or more. V is TRBV20-1 and J is TRBJ2-1; D is possibly TRBD2 (6 bases). Germline CDR1 DFQATT, CDR2 SNEGSKA (reference sequence). Trimming removed 4 bases at V and 0 bases at J, with 22 bases between. This CDR3 contains 18 residues. This chain's CDR3 is CSATTTRGIRLSYNEQFF. The CDR3 DNA sequence: TGCAGTGCTACCACGACTAGGGGTATTAGGCTCTCCTACAATGAGCAGTTCTTC.

The table lists this clonotype with a few counts. This sequence joins TRBV15 and TRBJ2-5, with D uncertain. Trimming stripped 0 bases from V and 5 bases from J, with 10 bases between. The CDR3 consists of 14 residues. Germline V gives CDR1 LNHNV, CDR2 YYDKDF (reference sequence). In DNA, the CDR3 is TGTGCCACCAGCAGAGATCAGCGTAGGGAGACCCAGTACTTC. It encodes CATSRDQRRETQYF.

About this clonotype: Relative to the germline gene, one junction end is altered; a read error may explain this. V gene TRBV12-3 or TRBV12-4 combines with J gene TRBJ2-1; 7 bases map to TRBD1. The CDR3 runs 14 residues. CDR3 bases: TGTCCCAGCAGTCAGGGACAGCTATACAATGAGCAGTTCTTC. Its protein product is CPSSQGQLYNEQFF.

This chain links TRBV5-1 with TRBJ1-1; TRBD1 aligns across 7 bases. The CDR3 is made up of 13 amino acids. Unmatched junction bases numbered 3, after V lost 0 bases and J lost 7 bases. CDR1 and CDR2 from the germline V gene are SGHRS and YFSETQ. CDR3 DNA sequence: TGCGCCAGCAGCTTGGTGGCAGGGGGTGAAGCTTTCTTT. Protein: CASSLVAGGEAFF. The full variable domain, its missing parts supplied by reference TRBV5-1 and TRBJ1-1, is KAGVTQTPRYLIKTRGQQVTLSCSPISGHRSVSWYQQTPGQGLQFLFEYFSETQRNKGNFPGRFSGRQFSNSRSEMNVSTLELGDSALYLCASSLVAGGEAFFGQGTRLTVV.

Only a few counts were recorded for this clonotype. This chain links TRBV5-1 with TRBJ2-5; D remains ambiguous. Between the trimmed V and J ends, which lost 3 bases and 0 bases, there was a span of 9 bases. CDR1 is SGHRS and CDR2 is YFSETQ in the germline V gene. The CDR3 extends over 14 amino acids. CDR3 DNA: TGCGCCAGCAGCTGGTCGACTGACCAAGAGACCCAGTACTTC. Protein sequence: CASSWSTDQETQYF.

This clonotype was seen more than once but under ten times. The chain joins TRBV20-1 to TRBJ2-3; 7 bases align to TRBD1. The CDR3 runs to 14 residues. Per the germline V gene, CDR1 is DFQATT and CDR2 is SNEGSKA (reference sequence). The junction had 10 bases not matched to a gene; V was cut back by 5 bases and J by 5 bases. The CDR3 coding sequence is TGCAGTGCTCGTGAGGGGGCGTTGGAAGATACGCAGTATTTT. Its protein is CSAREGALEDTQYF.

The chain recombines TRBV28 with TRBJ2-5; D gene ambiguous. The ends were cut back, 3 bases at V and 5 bases at J, with 10 bases in the middle. This CDR3 has 13 amino acids. CDR1 is MDHEN, CDR2 SYDVKM, per germline. CDR3 in amino acids: CASSFSDPETQYF. CDR3 nucleotide sequence: TGTGCCAGCAGTTTTTCCGACCCGGAGACCCAGTACTTC.

At least ten counts were recorded for this clonotype. The rearrangement uses TRBV5-1 and TRBJ2-1; the match to TRBD1 covers 9 bases. This CDR3 spans 15 amino acids. Germline trimming cut 4 bases from V and 6 bases from J; bases unmatched to any gene: 8. The germline V gene encodes CDR1 SGHRS and CDR2 YFSETQ. In DNA, the CDR3 is TGCGCCAGCAGCCCTTCGGGACAGGGAAGCAATGAGCAGTTCTTC. Its translation: CASSPSGQGSNEQFF.

This clonotype was counted a few times. The rearrangement uses TRBV9 and TRBJ2-3, with no clear D. CDR3 length: 14 amino acids. V gave up 0 bases and J gave up 2 bases, with 7 bases separating them. Germline V gene data show CDR1 as SGDLS and CDR2 as YYNGEE. In nucleotides, the CDR3 is TGTGCCAGCAGCGTAGAGAGAGACACAGATACGCAGTATTTT. It yields the protein CASSVERDTDTQYF.

This clonotype has a count of ten or more. The V call is TRBV4-1, the J call TRBJ2-7; no clear D. The CDR3 runs 15 residues. Trimming pared 1 base from V and 4 bases from J, leaving 14 bases between. CDR1 MGHRA and CDR2 YSYEKL come from the germline V gene. CDR3 loop: CASSQVRSAEYEQYF. As DNA, the CDR3 is TGCGCCAGCAGCCAAGTACGGAGTGCGGAATACGAGCAGTACTTC.

The chain employs TRBV7-8 and TRBJ2-2; D gene unclear. Germline V gives CDR1 SGHVS, CDR2 FQNEAQ. Trimming cost V 1 base and J 0 bases, with 6 bases left between them. The CDR3 spans 15 residues. The CDR3 protein is CASSLGSANTGELFF. The CDR3 bases are TGTGCCAGCAGCTTAGGCAGCGCGAACACCGGGGAGCTGTTTTTT.